This entry lists 18 T cell receptor beta chains sequenced from one sample in a study of T cell responses to AZD1222 COVID-19 vaccine. Assay: immunoSEQ multiplex PCR; the TCRdb copy retains only in-frame clones and omits some. The repertoire has roughly 140,000 clones, about nine tenths of them found once; the top ten carry about 3.3%. Source: peripheral blood, taken on day 0 of MenACWY control vaccination. These TCRs come from an adult in good health.

This clone occurred a few times. This chain links TRBV11-1 with TRBJ1-1, with D maybe TRBD1 (6 bases). CDR1 SGHAT and CDR2 FQDESV come from the germline V gene (reference sequence). Between the trimmed V and J ends, which lost 7 bases and 3 bases, there was a span of 15 bases. The CDR3 extends over 14 amino acids. In DNA, the CDR3 is TGTGCCAGCAACCTACAGGGTACGGACACTGAAGCTTTCTTT. As protein: CASNLQGTDTEAFF.

The rearrangement uses TRBV28 and TRBJ2-1; no definite D call. Trimming cost V 10 bases and J 4 bases, with 11 bases left between them. Germline CDR1 reads MDHEN; CDR2 reads SYDVKM. The CDR3 has 12 amino acids. The CDR3 here is CATVDGYNEQFF. As DNA, the CDR3 is TGTGCCACCGTGGACGGATACAATGAGCAGTTCTTC.

This chain links TRBV4-2 with TRBJ1-1; the match to TRBD1 covers 11 bases. Germline CDR1 LGHNA, CDR2 YNFKEQ. V gave up 0 bases and J gave up 5 bases; unmatched junction bases: 8. The length of the CDR3 is 17 residues. CDR3: CASSQERTGGLRTEAFF. The CDR3 region has the DNA TGTGCCAGCAGCCAAGAGAGGACAGGGGGCTTGAGAACTGAAGCTTTCTTT.

The chain employs TRBV11-3 and TRBJ2-7; possibly TRBD1 for D (5 bases). V was pared by 4 bases and J by 4 bases, with 17 bases between. The CDR3 has 15 amino acids. Looked up from germline, CDR1 is SGHNT and CDR2 is YENEEA. The CDR3 loop is CASSSPNRLDYEQYF. The CDR3 nucleotides are TGTGCCAGCAGCTCACCGAACAGGCTTGATTACGAGCAGTACTTC.

This rearrangement joins TRBV28 to TRBJ2-7; 9 bases agree with TRBD2. Germline V gene data show CDR1 as MDHEN and CDR2 as SYDVKM. The CDR3 is made up of 15 amino acids. J lost 4 bases, V lost 3 bases, and 7 bases had no gene match. As DNA, the CDR3 is TGTGCCAGCAGTTTTGCGGGAGGGCCGGTTTACGAGCAGTACTTC. This encodes CASSFAGGPVYEQYF.

The CDR3 loop reads CAWSVIGHEQYF. The CDR3 DNA reads as TGTGCCTGGAGTGTCATTGGGCACGAGCAGTACTTC. The chain carries TRBV30 and TRBJ2-7; D unclear. The germline V and J ends were trimmed by 0 bases and 5 bases, with 8 bases remaining between them. Germline CDR1 and CDR2: GTSNPN and SVGIG (reference sequence). The CDR3 consists of 12 residues.

The chain carries TRBV19 and TRBJ2-7; 7 positions agree with TRBD1. After removal of 5 bases from V and 1 base from J, the junction contained 8 bases not matched to a gene. This CDR3 comprises 15 residues. Germline assignment: CDR1 LNHDA and CDR2 SQIVND (reference sequence). The CDR3 DNA sequence: TGTGCCAGTAGTCTGCGACCACAGGGGTCCTACGAGCAGTACTTC. This codes for CASSLRPQGSYEQYF. The full variable domain, in which reference TRBV19 and TRBJ2-7 provide the parts outside the CDR3, is DGGITQSPKYLFRKEGQNVTLSCEQNLNHDAMYWYRQDPGQGLRLIYYSQIVNDFQKGDIAEGYSVSREKKESFPLTVTSAQKNPTAFYLCASSLRPQGSYEQYFGPGTRLTVT.

The CDR3 protein is CASSIQPLNPPQHF. DNA for the CDR3: TGTGCCAGTAGTATACAGCCCCTAAACCCGCCCCAGCATTTT. The V and J genes are TRBV19 and TRBJ1-5; unclear D gene. This CDR3 comprises 14 residues. V gave up 2 bases and J gave up 9 bases, with 14 bases separating them. From germline, CDR1 is LNHDA and CDR2 SQIVND (reference sequence). Full variable domain (rest looked up from reference TRBV19 and TRBJ1-5): DGGITQSPKYLFRKEGQNVTLSCEQNLNHDAMYWYRQDPGQGLRLIYYSQIVNDFQKGDIAEGYSVSREKKESFPLTVTSAQKNPTAFYLCASSIQPLNPPQHFGDGTRLSIL.

V and J are TRBV5-4 and TRBJ1-1; 12 bases line up with TRBD1. Germline trimming cut 6 bases from V and 4 bases from J; bases unmatched to any gene: 13. Germline CDR1 and CDR2: SGHNT and YYREEE (reference sequence). The CDR3 has 17 amino acids. CDR3 sequence: CASKSPGQGAGATEAFF. The CDR3 DNA is TGTGCCAGCAAATCTCCGGGACAGGGGGCGGGGGCCACTGAAGCTTTCTTT.

The V call is TRBV5-8, the J call TRBJ2-2, with D possibly being TRBD1 (6 bases). Germline V gives CDR1 SGHTS, CDR2 YDEGEE. V lost 4 bases, J lost 6 bases, and 13 bases lay in between. This CDR3 spans 14 amino acids. Here the CDR3 DNA reads TGTGCCAGCAGCACATGGGACATTCCCGGGGAGCTGTTTTTT. Protein product: CASSTWDIPGELFF.

The chain couples TRBV5-5 to TRBJ1-1, with TRBD1 matching over 11 bases. V shed 4 bases, J shed 5 bases, and the junction held 10 bases outside the gene matches. The CDR3 sequence is 16 residues long. The germline V gene has CDR1 SGHKS and CDR2 YYEKEE (reference sequence). CDR3 sequence: CASSDWDRGGSTEAFF. Written as DNA, the CDR3 is TGTGCCAGCAGCGATTGGGACAGGGGGGGATCTACTGAAGCTTTCTTT.

The chain has TRBV19 and TRBJ2-7, with 7 positions matching TRBD1. The CDR3 contains 16 residues. Germline V gives CDR1 LNHDA, CDR2 SQIVND (reference sequence). V gave up 4 bases and J gave up 6 bases; unmatched junction bases: 15. The CDR3 DNA reads TGTGCCAGTAGTAGGGCTTGGACAGGAACCTCGATCGAGCAGTACTTC. Amino acids: CASSRAWTGTSIEQYF.

This clone was seen a single time. V is TRBV28 and J is TRBJ2-1; TRBD2 aligns across 8 bases. Germline trimming cut 3 bases from V and 4 bases from J; bases unmatched to any gene: 2. Germline V gene lookup returns CDR1 MDHEN and CDR2 SYDVKM. This CDR3 is built from 14 residues. DNA for the CDR3: TGTGCCAGCAGTTTCGCTAGCGGGTACAATGAGCAGTTCTTC. Amino acid sequence: CASSFASGYNEQFF.

The chain is built from TRBV2 and TRBJ1-4, with 7 bases lining up with TRBD1. The V gene's germline CDR1 is SNHLY and CDR2 FYNNEI. This CDR3 is 15 amino acids long. Unmatched junction bases numbered 4, after V lost 4 bases and J lost 2 bases. The CDR3: CASSAQGGTNEKLFF. DNA of the CDR3: TGTGCCAGCAGTGCCCAGGGGGGGACTAATGAAAAACTGTTTTTT.

V gene TRBV11-3 combines with J gene TRBJ1-2; 9 bases align to TRBD1. This CDR3 contains 17 residues. With 3 bases clipped from V and 5 bases from J, the junction kept 13 bases outside the gene matches. Germline V CDR1 and CDR2: SGHNT, YENEEA. In DNA, the CDR3 is TGTGCCAGCAGCTTCACCGGGACAGGGTTTGAAGTGTATGGCTACACCTTC. Protein sequence: CASSFTGTGFEVYGYTF.

The rearrangement joins TRBV9 to TRBJ2-7, with 8 positions matching TRBD2. Losses at the gene ends were 4 bases for V and 3 bases for J; bases not matched to a gene: 6. The CDR3 runs to 14 residues. CDR1 is SGDLS and CDR2 is YYNGEE in the germline V gene. This CDR3 is CASSPGGDYYEQYF. Written as DNA, the CDR3 is TGTGCCAGCAGCCCGGGGGGGGACTACTACGAGCAGTACTTC.

V and J are TRBV7-2 and TRBJ2-3; 8 nucleotides agree with TRBD1. The CDR3 is 15 amino acids. Germline loops: CDR1 SGHTA, CDR2 FQGNSA. J lost 2 bases, V lost 2 bases, and 3 bases had no gene match. For the CDR3, the DNA is TGTGCCAGCAGCTTAATGACAGGGGTCACAGATACGCAGTATTTT. Encoded protein: CASSLMTGVTDTQYF.

This clone has just one count. This chain connects TRBV2 to TRBJ2-3; 9 bases agree with TRBD2. The germline CDR1 and CDR2 sequences are SNHLY and FYNNEI. V dropped 8 bases and J dropped 4; count of bases not matched to a gene: 7. The CDR3 length is 14 residues. The DNA for the CDR3 is TGTGCCAGCGCTGGCGGGGGGGCCTCAGATACGCAGTATTTT. It codes for CASAGGGASDTQYF. Together with reference TRBV2 and TRBJ2-3, the CDR3 gives the full variable domain: EPEVTQTPSHQVTQMGQEVILRCVPISNHLYFYWYRQILGQKVEFLVSFYNNEISEKSEIFDDQFSVERPDGSNFTLKIRSTKLEDSAMYFCASAGGGASDTQYFGPGTRLTVL.